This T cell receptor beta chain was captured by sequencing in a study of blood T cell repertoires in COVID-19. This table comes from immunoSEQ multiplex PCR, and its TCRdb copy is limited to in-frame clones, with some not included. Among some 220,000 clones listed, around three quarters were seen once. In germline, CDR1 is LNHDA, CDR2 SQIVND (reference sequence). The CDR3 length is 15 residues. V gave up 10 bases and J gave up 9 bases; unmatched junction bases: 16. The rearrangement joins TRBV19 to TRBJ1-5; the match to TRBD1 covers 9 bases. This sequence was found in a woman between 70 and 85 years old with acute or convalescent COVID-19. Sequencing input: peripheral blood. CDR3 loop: CATRTGGAGGWPQHF. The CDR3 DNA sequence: TGTGCCACCCGAACAGGGGGCGCCGGTGGTTGGCCCCAGCATTTT.